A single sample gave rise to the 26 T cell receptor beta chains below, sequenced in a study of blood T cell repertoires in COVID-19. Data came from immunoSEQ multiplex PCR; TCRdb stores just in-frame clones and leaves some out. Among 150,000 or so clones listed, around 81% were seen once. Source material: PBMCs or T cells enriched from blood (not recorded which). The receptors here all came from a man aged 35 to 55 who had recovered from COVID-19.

The CDR3 here is CASSVPPSGVLLETQYF. DNA of the CDR3: TGTGCCAGCAGCGTCCCCCCTAGCGGGGTCCTCCTGGAGACCCAGTACTTC. This chain uses TRBV11-2 with TRBJ2-5; 9 nucleotides match TRBD2. Per germline, CDR1 SGHAT and CDR2 FQNNGV. Trimming took 5 bases from V and 5 from J; bases not matched to a gene: 15. The CDR3 covers 17 residues.

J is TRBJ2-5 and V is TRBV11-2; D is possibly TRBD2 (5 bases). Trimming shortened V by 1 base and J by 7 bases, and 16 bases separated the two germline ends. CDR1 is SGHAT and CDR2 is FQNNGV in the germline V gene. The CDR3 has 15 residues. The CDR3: CASSLGFAGIGTQYF. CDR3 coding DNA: TGTGCCAGCAGCTTAGGGTTTGCCGGGATTGGGACCCAGTACTTC.

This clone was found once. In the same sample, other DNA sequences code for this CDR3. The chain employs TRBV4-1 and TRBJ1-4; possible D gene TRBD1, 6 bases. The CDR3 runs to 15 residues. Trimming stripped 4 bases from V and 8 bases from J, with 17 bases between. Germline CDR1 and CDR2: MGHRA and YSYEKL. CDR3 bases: TGCGCCAGCAGCCCAACGGGGCAGGGGAAGGAAAAACTGTTTTTT. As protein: CASSPTGQGKEKLFF.

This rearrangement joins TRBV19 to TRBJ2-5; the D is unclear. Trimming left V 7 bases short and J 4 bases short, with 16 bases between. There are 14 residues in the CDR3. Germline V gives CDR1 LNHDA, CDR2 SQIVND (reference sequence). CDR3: CASTSLEVGETQYF. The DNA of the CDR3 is TGTGCCAGTACCTCACTCGAGGTGGGAGAGACCCAGTACTTC. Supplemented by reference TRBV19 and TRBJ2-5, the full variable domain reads DGGITQSPKYLFRKEGQNVTLSCEQNLNHDAMYWYRQDPGQGLRLIYYSQIVNDFQKGDIAEGYSVSREKKESFPLTVTSAQKNPTAFYLCASTSLEVGETQYFGPGTRLLVL.

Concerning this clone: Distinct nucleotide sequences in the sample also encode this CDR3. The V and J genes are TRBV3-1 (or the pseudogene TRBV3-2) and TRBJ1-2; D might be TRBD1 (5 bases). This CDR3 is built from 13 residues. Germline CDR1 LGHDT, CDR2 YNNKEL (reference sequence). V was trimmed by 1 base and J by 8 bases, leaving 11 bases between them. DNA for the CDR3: TGTGCCAGCAGCCAAGTGGGGGGGGACGGCTACACCTTC. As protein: CASSQVGGDGYTF.

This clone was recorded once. The CDR3 sequence is CASSYQAGLGTDTQYF. The CDR3, as DNA: TGTGCCAGCAGTTATCAAGCGGGACTGGGCACAGATACGCAGTATTTT. The chain links TRBV28 to TRBJ2-3, with TRBD2 matching 7 bases. Germline CDR1 reads MDHEN; CDR2 reads SYDVKM. Unmatched junction bases numbered 8, after V lost 4 bases and J lost 1 base. This CDR3 is built from 16 residues.

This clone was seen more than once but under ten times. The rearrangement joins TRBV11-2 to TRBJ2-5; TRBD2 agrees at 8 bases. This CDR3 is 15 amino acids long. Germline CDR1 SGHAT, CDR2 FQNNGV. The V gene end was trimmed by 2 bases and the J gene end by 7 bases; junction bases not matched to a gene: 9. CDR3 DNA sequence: TGTGCCAGCAGCTTACAAGCGGGGGCGGGGAGGACCCAGTACTTC. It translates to CASSLQAGAGRTQYF.

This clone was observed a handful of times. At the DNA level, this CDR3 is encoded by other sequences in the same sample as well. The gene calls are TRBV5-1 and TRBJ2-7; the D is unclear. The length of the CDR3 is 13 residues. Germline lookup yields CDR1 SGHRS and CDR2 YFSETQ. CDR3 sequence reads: CASSLDGSYEQYV. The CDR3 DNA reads TGCGCCAGCAGTTTGGACGGGTCCTACGAGCAGTACGTC.

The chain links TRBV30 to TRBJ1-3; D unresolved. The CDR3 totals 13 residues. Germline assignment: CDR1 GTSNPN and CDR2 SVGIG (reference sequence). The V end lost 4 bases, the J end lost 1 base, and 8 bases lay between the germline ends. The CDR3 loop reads CAWNTGSGNTIYF. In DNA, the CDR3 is TGTGCCTGGAACACGGGATCTGGAAACACCATATATTTT.

This chain's CDR3 is CASSEASRSESTDTQYF. The DNA for the CDR3 is TGTGCCAGCAGTGAAGCCTCTCGGAGTGAATCCACAGATACGCAGTATTTT. This rearrangement joins TRBV6-1 to TRBJ2-3; D gene uncertain. Germline assignment: CDR1 MNHNS and CDR2 SASEGT. CDR3 size: 17 residues. V shed 0 bases and J shed 2 bases, with 15 bases lying between them.

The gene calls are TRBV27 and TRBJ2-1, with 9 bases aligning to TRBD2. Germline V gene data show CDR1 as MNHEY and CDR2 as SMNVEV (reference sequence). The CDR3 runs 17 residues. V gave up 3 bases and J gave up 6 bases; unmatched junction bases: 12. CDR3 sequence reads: CASSLEMAGGQGNEQFF. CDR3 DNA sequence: TGTGCCAGCAGTTTGGAAATGGCGGGGGGGCAGGGCAATGAGCAGTTCTTC.

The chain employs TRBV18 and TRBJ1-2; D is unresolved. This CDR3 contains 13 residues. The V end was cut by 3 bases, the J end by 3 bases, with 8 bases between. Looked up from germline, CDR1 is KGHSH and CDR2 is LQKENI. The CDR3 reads CASSPSTDYGYTF. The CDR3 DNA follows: TGTGCCAGCTCACCGTCCACGGACTATGGCTACACCTTC.

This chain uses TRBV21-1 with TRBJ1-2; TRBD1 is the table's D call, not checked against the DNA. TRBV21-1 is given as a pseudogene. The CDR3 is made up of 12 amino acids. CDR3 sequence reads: CASSSGQDGYTF. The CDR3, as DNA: TGTGCCAGCAGCAGTGGACAGGATGGCTACACCTTC.

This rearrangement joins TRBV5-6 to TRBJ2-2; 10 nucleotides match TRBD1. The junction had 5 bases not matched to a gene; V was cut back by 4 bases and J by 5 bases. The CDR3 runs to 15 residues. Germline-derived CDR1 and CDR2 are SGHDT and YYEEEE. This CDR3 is CASSPGQGRTGELFF. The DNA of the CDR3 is TGTGCCAGCAGCCCGGGACAGGGGAGAACCGGGGAGCTGTTTTTT.

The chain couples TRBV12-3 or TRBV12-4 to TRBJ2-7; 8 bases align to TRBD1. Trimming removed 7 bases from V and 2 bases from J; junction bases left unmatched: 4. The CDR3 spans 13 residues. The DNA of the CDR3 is TGTGCCAGCAAGAGGACAGGGACCTACGAGCAGTACTTC. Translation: CASKRTGTYEQYF.

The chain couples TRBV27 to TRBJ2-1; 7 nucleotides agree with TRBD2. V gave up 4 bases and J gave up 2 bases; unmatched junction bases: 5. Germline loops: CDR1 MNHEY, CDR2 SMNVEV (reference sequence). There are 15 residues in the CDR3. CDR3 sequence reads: CASSSAGVAYNEQFF. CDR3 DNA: TGTGCCAGCAGTTCGGCGGGGGTCGCCTACAATGAGCAGTTCTTC.

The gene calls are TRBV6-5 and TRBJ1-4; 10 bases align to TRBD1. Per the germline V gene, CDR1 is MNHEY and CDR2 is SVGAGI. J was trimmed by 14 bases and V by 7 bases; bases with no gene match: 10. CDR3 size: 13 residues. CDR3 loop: CASTPGQGRGLFF. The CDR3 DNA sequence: TGTGCCAGCACCCCGGGACAGGGGAGAGGGCTGTTTTTT.

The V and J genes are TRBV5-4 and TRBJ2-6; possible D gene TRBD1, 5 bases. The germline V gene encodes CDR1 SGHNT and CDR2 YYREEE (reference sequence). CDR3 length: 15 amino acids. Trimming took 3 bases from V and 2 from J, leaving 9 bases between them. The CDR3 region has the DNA TGTGCCAGCAGCTCACAGGACCCTGGGGCCAACGTCCTGACTTTC. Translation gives CASSSQDPGANVLTF.

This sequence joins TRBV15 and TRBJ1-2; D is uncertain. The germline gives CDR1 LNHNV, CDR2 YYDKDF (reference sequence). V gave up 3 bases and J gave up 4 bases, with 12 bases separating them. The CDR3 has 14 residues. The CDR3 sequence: CATSSAGGIYGYTF. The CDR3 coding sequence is TGTGCCACCAGCAGTGCCGGCGGGATCTATGGCTACACCTTC.

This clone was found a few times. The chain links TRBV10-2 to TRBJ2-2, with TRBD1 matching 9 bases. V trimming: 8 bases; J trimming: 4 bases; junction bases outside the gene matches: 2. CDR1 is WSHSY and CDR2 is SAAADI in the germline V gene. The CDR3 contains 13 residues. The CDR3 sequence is CASRDRATGELFF. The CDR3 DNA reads TGCGCCAGCCGGGACAGGGCCACCGGGGAGCTGTTTTTT.

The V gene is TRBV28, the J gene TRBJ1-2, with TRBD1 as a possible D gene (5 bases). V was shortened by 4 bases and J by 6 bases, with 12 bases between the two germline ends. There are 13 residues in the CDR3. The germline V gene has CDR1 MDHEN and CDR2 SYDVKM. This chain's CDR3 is CASSWSGLDGYTF. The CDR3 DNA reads TGTGCCAGCAGTTGGTCGGGACTTGATGGCTACACCTTC.

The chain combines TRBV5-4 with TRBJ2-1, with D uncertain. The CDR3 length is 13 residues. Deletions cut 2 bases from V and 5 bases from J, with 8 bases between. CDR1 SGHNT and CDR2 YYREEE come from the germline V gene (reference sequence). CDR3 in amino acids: CASSFPSNNEQFF. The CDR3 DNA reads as TGTGCCAGCAGCTTCCCTAGTAACAATGAGCAGTTCTTC.

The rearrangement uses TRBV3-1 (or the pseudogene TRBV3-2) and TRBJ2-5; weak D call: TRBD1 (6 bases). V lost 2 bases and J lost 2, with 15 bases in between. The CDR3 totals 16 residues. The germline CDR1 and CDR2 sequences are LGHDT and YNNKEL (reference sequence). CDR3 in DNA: TGTGCCAGCAGCCAAAATACAGGGCTGATTCAAGAGACCCAGTACTTC. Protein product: CASSQNTGLIQETQYF.

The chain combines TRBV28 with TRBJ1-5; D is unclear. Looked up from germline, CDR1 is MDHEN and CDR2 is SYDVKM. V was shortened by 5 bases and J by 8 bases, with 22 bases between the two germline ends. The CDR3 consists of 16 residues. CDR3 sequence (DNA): TGTGCCAGCAGTCTATTATCCGGGGAGGGTTTCAAGCCCCAGCATTTT. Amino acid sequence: CASSLLSGEGFKPQHF.

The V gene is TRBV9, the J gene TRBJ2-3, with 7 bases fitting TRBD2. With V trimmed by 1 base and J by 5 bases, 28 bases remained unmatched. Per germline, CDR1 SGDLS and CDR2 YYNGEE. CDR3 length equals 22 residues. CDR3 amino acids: CASSVYMGGDGPKWDHRDTQYF. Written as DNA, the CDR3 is TGTGCCAGCAGCGTATACATGGGAGGGGATGGGCCAAAATGGGATCACAGAGATACGCAGTATTTT.

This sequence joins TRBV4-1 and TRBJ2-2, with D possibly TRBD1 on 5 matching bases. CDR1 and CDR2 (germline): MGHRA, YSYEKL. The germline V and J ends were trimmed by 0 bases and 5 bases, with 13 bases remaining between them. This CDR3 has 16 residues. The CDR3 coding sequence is TGCGCCAGCAGCCAAGATAGGGTCAGGGTGACCGGGGAGCTGTTTTTT. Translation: CASSQDRVRVTGELFF.